This entry features one T cell receptor (beta chain) sequence. Its antigen is unknown. Germline assignment: CDR1 DFQATT and CDR2 SNEGSKA (reference sequence). Trimming took 8 bases from V and 2 from J, leaving 14 bases between them. The CDR3 runs 13 residues. This specimen comes from a study of blood T cells in healthy people across ages. Study-wide results and limits: Age advanced and TCR beta diversity per million T cells fell, roughly linearly.

The authors ran a second PCR of 7 to 11 cycles using a sample-barcoded 5' primer and a J-beta primer mix. The template-switch adaptor, which had 12 random nucleotides, put a tag on each cDNA molecule. MiXCR, applied by TCRdb to the 5' RACE reads, yields one record per CDR3 protein. The sample carries over a million distinct CDR3 sequences, approximately 59% recorded once. Every sample gave at least 6 micrograms of total RNA when it was extracted. The sequenced sample consisted of blood. The genes are TRBV20-1 and TRBJ2-3, with no clear D. The TCR sequence derives from a young man in good health. In nucleotides, the CDR3 is TGCAGTACAATTTTAGGCGCCACAGATACGCAGTATTTT. Amino acids: CSTILGATDTQYF.